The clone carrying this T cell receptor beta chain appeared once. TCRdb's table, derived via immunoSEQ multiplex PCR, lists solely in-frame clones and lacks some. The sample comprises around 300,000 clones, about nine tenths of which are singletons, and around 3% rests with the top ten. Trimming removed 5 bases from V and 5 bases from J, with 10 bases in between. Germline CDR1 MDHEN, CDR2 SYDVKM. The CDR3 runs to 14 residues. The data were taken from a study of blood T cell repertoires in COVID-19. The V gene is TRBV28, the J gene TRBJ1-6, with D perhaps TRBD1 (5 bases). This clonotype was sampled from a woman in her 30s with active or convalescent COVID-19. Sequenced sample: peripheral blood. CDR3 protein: CASSRGGDNSPLHF. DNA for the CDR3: TGTGCCAGCAGTCGGGGGGGAGATAATTCACCCCTCCACTTT.